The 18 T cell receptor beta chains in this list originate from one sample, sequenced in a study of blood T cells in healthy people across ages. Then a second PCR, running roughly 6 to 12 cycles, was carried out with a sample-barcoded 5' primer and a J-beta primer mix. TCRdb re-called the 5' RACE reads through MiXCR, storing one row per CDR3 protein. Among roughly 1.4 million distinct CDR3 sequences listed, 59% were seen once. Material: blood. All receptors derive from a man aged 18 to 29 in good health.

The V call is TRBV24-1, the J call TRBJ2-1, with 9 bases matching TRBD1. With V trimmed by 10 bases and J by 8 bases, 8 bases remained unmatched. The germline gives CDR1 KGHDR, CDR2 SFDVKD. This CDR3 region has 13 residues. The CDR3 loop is CATGQGFHDEQFF. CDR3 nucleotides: TGTGCCACTGGACAGGGGTTTCACGATGAGCAGTTCTTC.

CDR3 region: CASSLSTGRWTEAFF. The CDR3 DNA sequence: TGTGCCAGCAGTTTATCAACAGGGAGGTGGACTGAAGCTTTCTTT. The gene calls are TRBV6-5 and TRBJ1-1; D may be TRBD1 (6 bases). Per germline, CDR1 MNHEY and CDR2 SVGAGI. Trimming removed 4 bases at V and 5 bases at J, with 17 bases between. This CDR3 contains 15 residues.

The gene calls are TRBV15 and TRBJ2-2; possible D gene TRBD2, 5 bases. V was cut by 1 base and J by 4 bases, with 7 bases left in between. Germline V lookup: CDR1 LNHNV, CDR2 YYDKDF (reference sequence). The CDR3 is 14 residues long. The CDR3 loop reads CATSRGEFTGELFF. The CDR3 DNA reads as TGTGCCACCAGCAGAGGGGAGTTCACCGGGGAGCTGTTTTTT.

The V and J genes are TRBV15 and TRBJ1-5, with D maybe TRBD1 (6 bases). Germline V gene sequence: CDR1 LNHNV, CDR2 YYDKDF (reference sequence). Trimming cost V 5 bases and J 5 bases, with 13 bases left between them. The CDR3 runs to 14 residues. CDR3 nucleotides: TGTGCCACCAGCGGAGCCAGGGGATATCAGCCCCAGCATTTT. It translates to CATSGARGYQPQHF.

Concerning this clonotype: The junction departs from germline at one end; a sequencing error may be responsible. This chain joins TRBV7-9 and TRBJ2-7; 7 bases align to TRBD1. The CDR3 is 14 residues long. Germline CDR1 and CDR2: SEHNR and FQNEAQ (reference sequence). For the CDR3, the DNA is TGTGCAAGCAGCTTCCTAGGGGGCAACAATGAGCAGTACTTC. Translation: CASSFLGGNNEQYF.

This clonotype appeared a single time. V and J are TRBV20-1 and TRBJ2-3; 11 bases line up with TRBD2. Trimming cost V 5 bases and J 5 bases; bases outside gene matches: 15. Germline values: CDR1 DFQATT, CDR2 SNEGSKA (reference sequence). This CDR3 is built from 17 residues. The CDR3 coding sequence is TGCAGTGCTCCGAAGACTAACTTACTAGCGGGGGAAGATACGCAGTATTTT. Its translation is CSAPKTNLLAGEDTQYF.

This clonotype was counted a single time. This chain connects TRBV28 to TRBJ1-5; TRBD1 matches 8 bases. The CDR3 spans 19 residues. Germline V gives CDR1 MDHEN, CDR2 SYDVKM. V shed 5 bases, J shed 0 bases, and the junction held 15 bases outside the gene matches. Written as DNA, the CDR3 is TGTGCCAGCAGTCGGATGGGACAGGTGTTTGAATATAGCAATCAGCCCCAGCATTTT. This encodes CASSRMGQVFEYSNQPQHF.

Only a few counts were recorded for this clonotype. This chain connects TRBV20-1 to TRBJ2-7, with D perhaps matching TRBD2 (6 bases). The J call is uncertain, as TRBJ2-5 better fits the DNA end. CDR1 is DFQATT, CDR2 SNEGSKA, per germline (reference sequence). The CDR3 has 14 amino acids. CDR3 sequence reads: CSASRGRGTETQYF. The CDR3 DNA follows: TGCAGTGCTAGTCGGGGGAGAGGGACGGAGACCCAGTACTTC.

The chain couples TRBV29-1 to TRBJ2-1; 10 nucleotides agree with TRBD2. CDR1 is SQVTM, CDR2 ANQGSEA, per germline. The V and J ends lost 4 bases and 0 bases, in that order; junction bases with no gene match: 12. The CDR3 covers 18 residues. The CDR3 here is CSVASGGKIPSSYNEQFF. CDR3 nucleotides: TGCAGCGTTGCTAGCGGGGGCAAAATCCCAAGCTCCTACAATGAGCAGTTCTTC.

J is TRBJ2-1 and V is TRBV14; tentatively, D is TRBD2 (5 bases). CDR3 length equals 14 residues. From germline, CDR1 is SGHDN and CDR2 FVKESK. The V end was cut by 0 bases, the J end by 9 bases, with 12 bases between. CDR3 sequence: CASSQDLVRGEQFF. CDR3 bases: TGTGCCAGCAGCCAAGATTTGGTTCGGGGTGAGCAGTTCTTC.

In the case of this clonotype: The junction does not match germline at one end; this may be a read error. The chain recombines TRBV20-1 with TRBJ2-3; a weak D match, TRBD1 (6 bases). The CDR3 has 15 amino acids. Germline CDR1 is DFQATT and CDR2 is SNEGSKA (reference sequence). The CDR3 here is CSARVGASSTDTQYF. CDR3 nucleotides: TGCAGTGCCAGAGTGGGGGCTTCTAGCACAGATACGCAGTATTTT.

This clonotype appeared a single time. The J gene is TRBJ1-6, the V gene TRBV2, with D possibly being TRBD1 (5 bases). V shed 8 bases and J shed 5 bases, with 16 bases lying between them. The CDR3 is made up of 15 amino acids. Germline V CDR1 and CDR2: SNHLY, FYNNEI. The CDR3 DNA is TGTGCCAGCTTGAGACGTGGCAGGGATAATTCACCCCTCCACTTT. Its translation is CASLRRGRDNSPLHF.

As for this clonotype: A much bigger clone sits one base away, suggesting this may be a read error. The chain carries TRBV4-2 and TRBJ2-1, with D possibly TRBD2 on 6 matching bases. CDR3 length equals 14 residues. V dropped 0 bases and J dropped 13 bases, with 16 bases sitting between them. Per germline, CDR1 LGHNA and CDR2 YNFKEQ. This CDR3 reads CASSQDSRRETQFF. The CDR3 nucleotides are TGTGCCAGCAGCCAAGATTCTAGGAGGGAGACCCAGTTCTTC.

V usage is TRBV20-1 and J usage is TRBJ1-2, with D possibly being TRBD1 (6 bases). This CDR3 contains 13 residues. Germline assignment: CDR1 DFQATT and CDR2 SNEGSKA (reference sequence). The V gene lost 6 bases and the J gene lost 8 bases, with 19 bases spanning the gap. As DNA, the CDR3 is TGCAGTGCCTCAACAGGGATTTTTGAGGGCTACACCTTC. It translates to CSASTGIFEGYTF.

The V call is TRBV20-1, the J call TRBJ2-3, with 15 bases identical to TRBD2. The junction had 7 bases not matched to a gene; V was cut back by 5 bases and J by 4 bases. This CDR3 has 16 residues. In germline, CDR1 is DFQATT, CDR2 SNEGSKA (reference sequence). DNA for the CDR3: TGCAGTGCTGAGAGGACTAGCGGGAGGGCCTCAGATACGCAGTATTTT. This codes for CSAERTSGRASDTQYF.

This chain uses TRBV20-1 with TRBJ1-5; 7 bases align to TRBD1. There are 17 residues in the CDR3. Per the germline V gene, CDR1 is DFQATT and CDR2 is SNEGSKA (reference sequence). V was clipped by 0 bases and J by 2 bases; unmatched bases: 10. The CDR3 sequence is CSARDGEQGIGNQPQHF. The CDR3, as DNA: TGCAGTGCTAGAGATGGGGAACAGGGGATTGGCAATCAGCCCCAGCATTTT.

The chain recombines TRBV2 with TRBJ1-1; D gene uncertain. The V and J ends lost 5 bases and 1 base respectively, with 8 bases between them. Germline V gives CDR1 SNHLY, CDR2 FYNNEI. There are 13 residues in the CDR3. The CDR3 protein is CASSRRQNTEAFF. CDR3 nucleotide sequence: TGTGCCAGCAGTAGGAGACAGAACACTGAAGCTTTCTTT.

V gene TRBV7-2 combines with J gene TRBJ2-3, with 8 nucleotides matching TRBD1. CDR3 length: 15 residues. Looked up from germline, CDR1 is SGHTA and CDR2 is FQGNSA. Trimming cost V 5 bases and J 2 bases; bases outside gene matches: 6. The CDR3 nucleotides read TGTGCCAGCAGCGGAAGGACAGGGATCACAGATACGCAGTATTTT. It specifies CASSGRTGITDTQYF.